The 5 T cell receptor beta chains reported below all come from one sample, sequenced in a study of blood T cells in healthy people across ages. Together with a sample-barcoded 5' primer, a J-beta primer mix was included in a second PCR lasting roughly 7 to 11 cycles. MiXCR was run by TCRdb on the 5' RACE reads, yielding one entry per CDR3 protein. The sample holds approximately 800,000 distinct CDR3 sequences, under 40% seen once. Sequences were obtained from blood. The receptors were gathered from a man between 18 and 35 years old in good health.

This clonotype turned up a few times. The chain recombines TRBV5-4 with TRBJ1-1; D unclear. Germline CDR1 reads SGHNT; CDR2 reads YYREEE (reference sequence). V shed 5 bases and J shed 0 bases, with 11 bases lying between them. This CDR3 region has 14 residues. CDR3 DNA: TGTGCCAGCAGTGCCAAAGGGATGAACACTGAAGCTTTCTTT. Translated: CASSAKGMNTEAFF.

The chain has TRBV20-1 and TRBJ2-2; D is perhaps TRBD1 (6 bases). This CDR3 has 16 amino acids. The germline V gene has CDR1 DFQATT and CDR2 SNEGSKA (reference sequence). V lost 1 base and J 1 base, leaving 13 bases between the germline ends. CDR3 sequence reads: CSARGGWGQNTGELFF. CDR3 DNA sequence: TGCAGTGCTAGAGGGGGTTGGGGGCAGAACACCGGGGAGCTGTTTTTT.

This clonotype was counted a single time. A read error is possible here, since a much larger clone lies one base away. V gene TRBV5-1 combines with J gene TRBJ2-1, with D unresolved. Near its end, the DNA agrees better with TRBJ2-7, so the J call may be wrong. The CDR3 covers 15 residues. Germline assignment: CDR1 SGHRS and CDR2 YFSETQ. The CDR3 sequence is CASSLASNGDNEQYF. CDR3 sequence (DNA): TGCGCCAGCAGCTTGGCCTCCAACGGCGACAATGAGCAGTACTTC.

This chain connects TRBV7-2 to TRBJ1-5; 7 nucleotides align to TRBD1. Per germline, CDR1 SGHTA and CDR2 FQGNSA. The CDR3 loop spans 15 amino acids. V lost 5 bases, J lost 2 bases, and 6 bases stayed unmatched. CDR3 sequence reads: CASSPGDSRNQPQHF. In nucleotides, the CDR3 is TGTGCCAGCAGCCCCGGGGACAGCCGCAATCAGCCCCAGCATTTT.

This clonotype has a handful of counts. The chain joins TRBV10-3 to TRBJ2-6; possible D gene TRBD1, 6 bases. The V gene's germline CDR1 is ENHRY and CDR2 SYGVKD. Trimming cost V 10 bases and J 3 bases, with 19 bases left between them. The CDR3 runs to 16 residues. In DNA form, the CDR3 reads TGTGCCACCAGCCCCGACAGGACTTATGGGGCCAACGTCCTGACTTTC. Translation gives CATSPDRTYGANVLTF.